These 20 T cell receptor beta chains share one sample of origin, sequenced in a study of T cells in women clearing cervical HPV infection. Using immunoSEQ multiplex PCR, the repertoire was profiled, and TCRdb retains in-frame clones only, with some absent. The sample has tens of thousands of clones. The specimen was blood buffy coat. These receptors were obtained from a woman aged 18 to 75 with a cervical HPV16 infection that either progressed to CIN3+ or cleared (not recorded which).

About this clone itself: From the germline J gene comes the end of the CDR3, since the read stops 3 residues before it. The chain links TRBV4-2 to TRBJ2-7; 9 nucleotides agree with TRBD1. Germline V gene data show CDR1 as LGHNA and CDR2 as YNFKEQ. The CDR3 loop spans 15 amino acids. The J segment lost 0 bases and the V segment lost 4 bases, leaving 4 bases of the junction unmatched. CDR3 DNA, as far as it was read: TGTGCCAGCAGCCCCCAGACAGGGGGCTCCTACGAG. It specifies CASSPQTGGSYE. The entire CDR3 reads CASSPQTGGSYEQYF.

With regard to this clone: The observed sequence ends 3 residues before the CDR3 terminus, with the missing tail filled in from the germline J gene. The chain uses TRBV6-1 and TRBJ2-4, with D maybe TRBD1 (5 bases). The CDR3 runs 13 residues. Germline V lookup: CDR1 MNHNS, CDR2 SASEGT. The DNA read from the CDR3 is TGTGCCAGCAGTGAAGCGCTTCAGGGCCTT. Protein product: CASSEALQGL. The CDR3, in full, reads CASSEALQGLQYF.

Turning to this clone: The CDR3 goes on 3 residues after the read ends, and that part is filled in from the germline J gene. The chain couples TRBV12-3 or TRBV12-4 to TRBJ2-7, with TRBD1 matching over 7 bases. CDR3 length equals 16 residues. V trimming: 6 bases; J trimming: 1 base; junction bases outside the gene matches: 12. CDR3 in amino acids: CASRRRTGSGSYEQYF. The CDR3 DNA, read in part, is TGTGCCAGCAGGAGGAGGACAGGTTCTGGTTCCTACGAG.

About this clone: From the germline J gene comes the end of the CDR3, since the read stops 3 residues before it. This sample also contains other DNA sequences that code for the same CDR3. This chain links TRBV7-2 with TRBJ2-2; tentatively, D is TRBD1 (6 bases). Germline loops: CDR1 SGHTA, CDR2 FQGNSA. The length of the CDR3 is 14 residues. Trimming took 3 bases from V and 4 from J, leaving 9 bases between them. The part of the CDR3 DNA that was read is TGTGCCAGCAGCTTCCAGGGGACCACCGGGGAG. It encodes CASSFQGTTGE. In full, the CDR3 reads CASSFQGTTGELFF.

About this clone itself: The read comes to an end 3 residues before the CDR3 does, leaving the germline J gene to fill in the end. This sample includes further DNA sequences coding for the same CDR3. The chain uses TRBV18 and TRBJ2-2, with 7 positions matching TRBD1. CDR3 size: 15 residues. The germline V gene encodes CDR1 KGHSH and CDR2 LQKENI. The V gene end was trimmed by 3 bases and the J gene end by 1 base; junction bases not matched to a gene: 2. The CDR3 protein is CASSPGQLNTGELFF. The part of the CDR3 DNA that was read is TGTGCCAGCTCACCGGGACAGTTGAACACCGGGGAG.

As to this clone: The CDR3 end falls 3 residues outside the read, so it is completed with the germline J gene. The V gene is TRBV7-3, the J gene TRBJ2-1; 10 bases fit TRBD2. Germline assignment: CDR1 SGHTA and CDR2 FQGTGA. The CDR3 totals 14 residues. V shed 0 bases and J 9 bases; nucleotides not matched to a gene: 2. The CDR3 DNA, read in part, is TGTGCCAGCAGCTTAACAGGGACTAGCGTTGAG. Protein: CASSLTGTSVE. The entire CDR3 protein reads CASSLTGTSVEQFF.

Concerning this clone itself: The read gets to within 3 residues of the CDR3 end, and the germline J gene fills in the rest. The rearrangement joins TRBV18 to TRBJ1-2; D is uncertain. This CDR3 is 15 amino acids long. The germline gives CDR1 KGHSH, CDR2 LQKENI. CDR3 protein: CASSPAGVITNDYTF. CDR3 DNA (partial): TGTGCCAGCTCACCAGCGGGAGTCATCACGAATGAC.

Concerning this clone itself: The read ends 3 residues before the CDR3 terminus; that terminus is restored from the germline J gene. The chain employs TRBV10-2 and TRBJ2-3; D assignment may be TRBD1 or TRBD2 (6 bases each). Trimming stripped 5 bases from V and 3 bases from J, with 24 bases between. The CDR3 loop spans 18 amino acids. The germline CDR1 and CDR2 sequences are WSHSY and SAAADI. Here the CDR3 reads CASSFRDLRRRGTDTQYF. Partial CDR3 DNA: TGCGCCAGCAGTTTCAGAGACTTGAGGCGGAGGGGGACAGATACG.

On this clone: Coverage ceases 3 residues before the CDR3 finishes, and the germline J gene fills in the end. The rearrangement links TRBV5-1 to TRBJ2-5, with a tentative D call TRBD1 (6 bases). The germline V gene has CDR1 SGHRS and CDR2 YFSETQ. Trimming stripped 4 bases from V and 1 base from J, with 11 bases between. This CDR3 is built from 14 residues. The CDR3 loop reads CASSIQGFQETQYF. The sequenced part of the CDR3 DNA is TGCGCCAGCAGCATACAGGGCTTCCAAGAGACC.

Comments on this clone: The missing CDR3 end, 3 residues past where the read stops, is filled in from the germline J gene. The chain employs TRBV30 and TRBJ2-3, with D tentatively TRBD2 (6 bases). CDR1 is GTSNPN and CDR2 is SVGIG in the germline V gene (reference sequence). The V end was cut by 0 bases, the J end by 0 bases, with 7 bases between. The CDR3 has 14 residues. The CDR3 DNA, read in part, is TGTGCCTGGAGTGTGCGGGGTAGCACAGATACG. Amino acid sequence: CAWSVRGSTDT. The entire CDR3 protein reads CAWSVRGSTDTQYF.

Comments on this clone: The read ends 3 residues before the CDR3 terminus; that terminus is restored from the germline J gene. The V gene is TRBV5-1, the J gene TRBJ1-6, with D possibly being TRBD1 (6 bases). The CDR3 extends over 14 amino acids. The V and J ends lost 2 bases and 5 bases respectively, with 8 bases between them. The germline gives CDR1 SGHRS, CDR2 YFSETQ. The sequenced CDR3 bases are TGCGCCAGCAGCTTTCGGACAGATAATTCACCC. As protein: CASSFRTDNSP. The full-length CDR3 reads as CASSFRTDNSPLHF.

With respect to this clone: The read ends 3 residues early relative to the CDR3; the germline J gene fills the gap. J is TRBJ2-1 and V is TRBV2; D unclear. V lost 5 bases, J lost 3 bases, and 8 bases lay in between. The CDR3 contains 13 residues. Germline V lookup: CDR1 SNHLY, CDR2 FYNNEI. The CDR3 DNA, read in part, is TGTGCCAGCAGTTCCGCCGGCTACAATGAG. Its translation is CASSSAGYNE. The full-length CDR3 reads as CASSSAGYNEQFF.

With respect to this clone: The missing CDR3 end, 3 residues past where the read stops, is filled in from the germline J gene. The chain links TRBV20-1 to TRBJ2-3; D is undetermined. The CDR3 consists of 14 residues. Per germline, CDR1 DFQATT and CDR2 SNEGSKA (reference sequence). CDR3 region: CSARVPASNQPQYF. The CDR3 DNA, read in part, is TGCAGTGCCCGGGTCCCAGCAAGCAATCAGCCG.

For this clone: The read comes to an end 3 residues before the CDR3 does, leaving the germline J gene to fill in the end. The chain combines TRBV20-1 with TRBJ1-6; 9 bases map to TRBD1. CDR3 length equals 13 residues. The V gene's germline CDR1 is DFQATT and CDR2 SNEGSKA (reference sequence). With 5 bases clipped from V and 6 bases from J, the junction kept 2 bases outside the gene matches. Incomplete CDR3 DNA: TGCAGTGCTGAGGACAGGGGTAATTCACCC. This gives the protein CSAEDRGNSP. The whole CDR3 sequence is CSAEDRGNSPLHF.

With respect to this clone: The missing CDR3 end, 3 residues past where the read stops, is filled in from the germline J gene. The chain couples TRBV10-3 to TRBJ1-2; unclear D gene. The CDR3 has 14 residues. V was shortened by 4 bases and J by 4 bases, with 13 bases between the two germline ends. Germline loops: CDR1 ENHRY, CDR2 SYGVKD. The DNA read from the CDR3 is TGTGCCATCAGTGTAGGGCAACCTTTCTATGGC. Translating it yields CAISVGQPFYG. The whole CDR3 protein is CAISVGQPFYGYTF.

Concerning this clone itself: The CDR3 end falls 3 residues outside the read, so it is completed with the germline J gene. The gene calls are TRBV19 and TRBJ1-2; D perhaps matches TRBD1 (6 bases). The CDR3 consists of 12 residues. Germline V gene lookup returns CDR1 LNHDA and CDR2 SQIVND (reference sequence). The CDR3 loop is CASGTGSYGYTF. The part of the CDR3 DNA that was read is TGTGCCAGTGGCACAGGGTCTTACGGC.

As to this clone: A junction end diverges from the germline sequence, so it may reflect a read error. CDR3 loop: CSSSPGTAYEQYF. The CDR3 bases that were read are TGTTCCAGCAGCCCCGGGACAGCCTACGAG. The V gene is TRBV7-3, the J gene TRBJ2-7; 7 bases align to TRBD1. Read coverage stops 3 residues before the CDR3 terminus; the germline J gene supplies the remainder. The CDR3 extends over 13 amino acids. Germline lookup yields CDR1 SGHTA and CDR2 FQGTGA.

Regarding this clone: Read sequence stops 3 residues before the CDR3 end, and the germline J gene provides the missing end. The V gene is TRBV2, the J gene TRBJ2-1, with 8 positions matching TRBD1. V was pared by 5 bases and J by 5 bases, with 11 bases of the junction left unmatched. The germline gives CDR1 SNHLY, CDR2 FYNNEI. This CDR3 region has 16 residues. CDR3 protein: CASSQKDRVVHNEQFF. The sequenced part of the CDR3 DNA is TGTGCCAGCAGTCAAAAGGACAGGGTGGTGCACAATGAG.

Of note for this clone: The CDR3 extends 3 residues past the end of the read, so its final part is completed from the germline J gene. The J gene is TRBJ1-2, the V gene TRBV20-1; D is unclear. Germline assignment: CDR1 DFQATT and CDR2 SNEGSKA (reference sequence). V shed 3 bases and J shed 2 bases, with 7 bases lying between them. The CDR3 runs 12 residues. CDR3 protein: CSAREGNYGYTF. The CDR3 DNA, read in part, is TGCAGTGCTAGGGAGGGCAACTATGGC.

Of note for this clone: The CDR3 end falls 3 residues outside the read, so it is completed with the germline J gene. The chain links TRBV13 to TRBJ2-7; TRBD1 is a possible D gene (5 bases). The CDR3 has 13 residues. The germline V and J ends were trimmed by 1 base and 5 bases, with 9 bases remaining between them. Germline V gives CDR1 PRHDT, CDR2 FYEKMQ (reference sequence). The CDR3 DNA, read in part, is TGTGCCAGCAGCTTAGCGTGGGGCCACGAG. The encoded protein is CASSLAWGHE. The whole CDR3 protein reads CASSLAWGHEQYF.